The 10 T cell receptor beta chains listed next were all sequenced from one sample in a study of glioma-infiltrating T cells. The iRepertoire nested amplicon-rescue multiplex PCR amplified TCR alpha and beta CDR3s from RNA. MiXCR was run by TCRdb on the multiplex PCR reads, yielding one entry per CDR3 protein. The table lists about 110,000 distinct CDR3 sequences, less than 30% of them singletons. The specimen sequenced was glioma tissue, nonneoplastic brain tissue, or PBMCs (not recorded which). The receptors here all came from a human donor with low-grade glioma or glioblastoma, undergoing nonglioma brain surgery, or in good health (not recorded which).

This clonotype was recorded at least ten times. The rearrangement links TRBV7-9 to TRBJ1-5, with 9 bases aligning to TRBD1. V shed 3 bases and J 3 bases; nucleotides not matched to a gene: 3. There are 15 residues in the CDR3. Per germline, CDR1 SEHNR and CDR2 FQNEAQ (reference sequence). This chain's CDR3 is CASSLGDRVNQPQHF. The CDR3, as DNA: TGTGCCAGCAGCTTGGGGGACAGGGTCAATCAGCCCCAGCATTTT.

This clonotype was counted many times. The CDR3 DNA sequence: TGTGCCAGCAGCTTATCCGGGATCCTCTACGAGCAGTACTTC. Amino acids: CASSLSGILYEQYF. The V gene is TRBV7-9, the J gene TRBJ2-7, with D perhaps matching TRBD2 (5 bases). Germline CDR1 SEHNR, CDR2 FQNEAQ (reference sequence). V shed 2 bases and J shed 3 bases, with 11 bases lying between them. CDR3 length equals 14 residues.

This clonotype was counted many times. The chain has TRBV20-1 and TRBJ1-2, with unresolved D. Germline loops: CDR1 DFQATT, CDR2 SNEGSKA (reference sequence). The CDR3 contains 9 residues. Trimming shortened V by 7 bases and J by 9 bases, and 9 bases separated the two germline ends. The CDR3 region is CSEPSSYTF. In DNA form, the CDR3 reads TGCAGTGAGCCAAGCAGCTACACCTTC.

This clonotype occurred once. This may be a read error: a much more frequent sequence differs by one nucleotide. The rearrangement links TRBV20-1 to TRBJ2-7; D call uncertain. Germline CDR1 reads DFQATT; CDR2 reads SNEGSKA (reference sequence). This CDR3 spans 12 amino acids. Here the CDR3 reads CSVDFSAYEQYF. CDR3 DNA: TGCAGCGTTGATTTCAGCGCCTACGAGCAGTACTTC.

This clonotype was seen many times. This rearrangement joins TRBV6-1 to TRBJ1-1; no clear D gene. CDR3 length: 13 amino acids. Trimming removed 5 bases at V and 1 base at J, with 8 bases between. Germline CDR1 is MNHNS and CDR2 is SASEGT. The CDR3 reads CASSKQSNTEAFF. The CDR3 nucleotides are TGTGCCAGCAGTAAGCAATCGAACACTGAAGCTTTCTTT.

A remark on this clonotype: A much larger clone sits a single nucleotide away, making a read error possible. This chain's CDR3 is CASAPRGPNTEAYF. For the CDR3, the DNA is TGTGCTAGTGCCCCCCGCGGACCGAACACTGAAGCTTACTTT. V gene TRBV12-5 combines with J gene TRBJ1-1; unclear D gene. The CDR3 has 14 amino acids. The germline gives CDR1 LGHNT, CDR2 FRNRAP.

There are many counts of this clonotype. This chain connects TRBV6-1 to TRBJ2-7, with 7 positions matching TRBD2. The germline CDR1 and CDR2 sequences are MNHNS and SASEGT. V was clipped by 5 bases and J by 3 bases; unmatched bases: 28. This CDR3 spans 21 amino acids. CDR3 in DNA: TGTGCCAGCAGTCCACTCGGCCCCCGGGCGGGAGAACCCTTTGGGGTCTACGAGCAGTACTTC. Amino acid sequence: CASSPLGPRAGEPFGVYEQYF.

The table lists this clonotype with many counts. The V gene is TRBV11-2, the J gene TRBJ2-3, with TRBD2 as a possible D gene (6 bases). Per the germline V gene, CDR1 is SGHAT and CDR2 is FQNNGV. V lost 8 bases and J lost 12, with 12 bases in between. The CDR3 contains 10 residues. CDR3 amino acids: CASGGRPQYF. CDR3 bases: TGTGCCAGCGGAGGGCGTCCCCAGTATTTT. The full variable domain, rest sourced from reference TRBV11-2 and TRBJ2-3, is EAGVAQSPRYKIIEKRQSVAFWCNPISGHATLYWYQQILGQGPKLLIQFQNNGVVDDSQLPKDRFSAERLKGVDSTLKIQPAKLEDSAVYLCASGGRPQYFGPGTRLTVL.

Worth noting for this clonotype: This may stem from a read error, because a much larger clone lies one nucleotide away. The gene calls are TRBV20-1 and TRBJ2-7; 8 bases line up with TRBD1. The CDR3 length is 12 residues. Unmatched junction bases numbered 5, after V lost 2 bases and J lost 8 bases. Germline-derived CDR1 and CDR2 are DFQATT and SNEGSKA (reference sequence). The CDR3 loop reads CSARRTGTKQYF. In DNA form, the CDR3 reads TGCAGTGCTAGACGGACAGGGACCAAGCAGTACTTC.

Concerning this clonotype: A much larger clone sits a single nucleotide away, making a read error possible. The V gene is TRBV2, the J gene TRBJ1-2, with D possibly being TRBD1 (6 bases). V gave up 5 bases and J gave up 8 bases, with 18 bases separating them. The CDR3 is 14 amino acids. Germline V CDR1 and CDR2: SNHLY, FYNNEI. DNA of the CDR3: TGTGCCAGCAGTCGGGGGGGCGAAGGGGTAGGCTACACCTTC. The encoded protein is CASSRGGEGVGYTF.